The rows below give T cell receptor beta chains drawn from one sample of a study of cytotoxic CD8 clonotypes in ibrutinib-treated CLL. Generated by immunoSEQ multiplex PCR, the TCRdb table keeps only in-frame clones and is missing some. The sample includes hundreds of thousands of clones, around four fifths of them seen just once. Sequencing used PBMCs, obtained before ibrutinib treatment. The receptors were gathered from a human donor with chronic lymphocytic leukemia. The CDR3 runs from the conserved cysteine through the conserved F or W. The D gene is left open where the match is weak. Clone size is not always given. Where it is, it says once, few, many or a class for expanded clones.

TRBV30	TRBJ1-4	-	-	TGTGCCTGGACCCTCGGGGTAAAACTGTTTTTT	CAWTLGVKLFF
TRBV30	TRBJ2-2	-	-	TGTGCCTGGAGTCCGAGGAACACCGGGGAGCTGTTTTTT	CAWSPRNTGELFF
TRBV19	TRBJ1-5	few	-	TGTGCCAGTAGTACCAGGGTGAATCAGCCCCAGCATTTT	CASSTRVNQPQHF
TRBV10-3	TRBJ2-2	-	TRBD2	TGTGCCATCGGGACTACGAACACCGGGGAGCTGTTTTTT	CAIGTTNTGELFF
TRBV2	TRBJ1-5	-	-	TGTGCCAGCAGTGAAGGTGGGGGGGATCAGCCCCAGCATTTT	CASSEGGGDQPQHF
TRBV4-2	TRBJ2-3	-	-	TGTGCCAGCAGCCCAATGTGGCAGGACGGTGGAGGAGATACGCAGTATTTT	CASSPMWQDGGGDTQYF
TRBV28	TRBJ2-5	-	-	TGTGCCAGCAGTCCCCTGGGAGGCCCAGAGAAAGAGACCCAGTACTTC	CASSPLGGPEKETQYF
TRBV7-9	TRBJ1-2	once	-	TGTGCCAGCAGCACCGGGGGGGTGGACTATGGCTACACCTTC	CASSTGGVDYGYTF
TRBV6-5	TRBJ1-1	-	-	TGTGCCAGCAGTTACTCGGCCGTAAGGACTGAAGCTTTCTTT	CASSYSAVRTEAFF
TRBV9	TRBJ2-7	-	-	TGTGCCAGCAGCCAGGGTAGCGGCTCCTACGAGCAGTACTTC	CASSQGSGSYEQYF
TRBV10-3	TRBJ2-1	once	-	TGTGCCATCTCCGTGGGCAATGAGCAGTTCTTC	CAISVGNEQFF
TRBV30	TRBJ2-7	-	TRBD1	TGTGCCTGCAAACAGGGGGCGCCCCACGAGCAGTACTTC	CACKQGAPHEQYF
TRBV5-5	TRBJ2-1	-	-	TGTGCCAGCAGCTTGGCTGGCAGGGGTTCCTACAATGAGCAGTTCTTC	CASSLAGRGSYNEQFF
TRBV5-1	TRBJ2-1	-	-	TGCGCCAGCAGCTTGGATGGGGCCGTTTTCAATGAGCAGTTCTTC	CASSLDGAVFNEQFF
TRBV7-6	TRBJ2-7	few	-	TGTGCCAGCAGCCCTGTCCGGGACGCTCCCGAGCAGGGGTACTTC	CASSPVRDAPEQGYF
TRBV20-1	TRBJ2-7	-	-	TGCAGTGCTAGAGACAGCTACGAGCAGTACTTC	CSARDSYEQYF
TRBV19	TRBJ2-1	-	-	TGTGCCAGTCTAGGACTCGAGGGATCGTTCTTC	CASLGLEGSFF
TRBV27	TRBJ2-3	-	-	TGTGCCAGCAGGGGGCTGGTGACAGATACGCAGTATTTT	CASRGLVTDTQYF
TRBV6-5	TRBJ2-5	-	-	TGTGCCAGCAGCAAGCCGGGACCACAAAAGACCCAGTACTTC	CASSKPGPQKTQYF
TRBV4-2	TRBJ2-1	-	TRBD2	TGTGCCAGCAGCCCAGTCGGGAGGCTAGCGGGAGGGTCAGGTTACAATGAGCAGTTCTTC	CASSPVGRLAGGSGYNEQFF
TRBV9	TRBJ1-3	-	-	TGTGCCAGCAGCGTAGCAGGGATGGGAAACACCATATATTTT	CASSVAGMGNTIYF
TRBV25-1	TRBJ1-1	-	-	TGTGCCAGCAATACTTGGGGGAACACTGAAGCTTTCTTT	CASNTWGNTEAFF
TRBV6-1	TRBJ2-7	-	-	TGTGCCAGCAGACTAGGTCCCTACGAGCAGTACTTC	CASRLGPYEQYF
TRBV5-1	TRBJ2-3	-	-	TGCGCCAGCAGCTTGACAGGGCGTAGCACAGATACGCAGTATTTT	CASSLTGRSTDTQYF
TRBV7-9	TRBJ2-3	-	-	TGTGCCAGCACCAGTAGCGGTTCGGTAGATACGCAGTATTTT	CASTSSGSVDTQYF
TRBV5-1	TRBJ2-7	-	TRBD1	TGCGCCAGCAGCCCCCAGACAGGGGGGATTTACGAGCAGTACTTC	CASSPQTGGIYEQYF
TRBV29-1	TRBJ2-7	-	TRBD2	TGCAGCGGCAACTCCGGGACTAACGAGCAGTACTTC	CSGNSGTNEQYF